This T cell receptor (beta chain) was retrieved from a study of shared clonotypes between healthy human individuals. Study findings and constraints: Unshared clonotypes carried lower generation probabilities than those common to all four donors.

The junction had 8 bases not matched to a gene; V was cut back by 2 bases and J by 3 bases. Germline V gene data show CDR1 as SGDLS and CDR2 as YYNGEE. The CDR3 totals 18 residues. On this clone: Its antigen is not identified.

Clones were sequenced by immunoSEQ multiplex PCR, and TCRdb holds only the in-frame ones, with some missing. The table lists 950,000 to 1,300,000 clones, around 76% of them singletons. The receptor was isolated from a man aged 18 to 29 in good health. The chain combines TRBV9 with TRBJ2-7; 16 nucleotides align to TRBD2. The sequenced sample consisted of memory CD4+ T cells sorted from blood. Subset: CD45RA-negative fraction. The CDR3 region has the DNA TGTGCCAGCAGCGTGGGACTAGCGGGGGGGCAAGTCTACTACGAGCAGTACTTC. Protein product: CASSVGLAGGQVYYEQYF.